The 20 T cell receptor beta chains below all came from one sample that was sequenced in a study of cytomegalovirus exposure and HLA in healthy donors. The study ran its PCR with 60 Vbeta and 13 Jbeta primers. Profiling relied on immunoSEQ multiplex PCR, and the TCRdb table lists in-frame clones only, not all of them. The sample holds 150,000 to 170,000 clones, roughly three quarters seen once. The sample comprised PBMCs. These TCRs come from a young man in good health and CMV-seropositive.

The V call is TRBV9, the J call TRBJ2-2; D remains unclear. The length of the CDR3 is 13 residues. The germline gives CDR1 SGDLS, CDR2 YYNGEE. Trimming pared 2 bases from V and 0 bases from J, leaving 2 bases between. This CDR3 reads CASSVSNTGELFF. The CDR3 DNA reads TGTGCCAGCAGCGTCTCGAACACCGGGGAGCTGTTTTTT.

The rearrangement joins TRBV7-9 to TRBJ2-7; TRBD1 is a possible D gene (6 bases). CDR3 length: 14 amino acids. V shed 5 bases and J shed 3 bases, with 14 bases lying between them. Germline V gives CDR1 SEHNR, CDR2 FQNEAQ (reference sequence). CDR3 residues: CASSQKGDYYEQYF. The CDR3 DNA is TGTGCCAGCAGCCAAAAGGGGGATTACTACGAGCAGTACTTC.

This rearrangement joins TRBV9 to TRBJ1-2, with TRBD1 matching 7 bases. This CDR3 comprises 13 residues. Germline V CDR1 and CDR2: SGDLS, YYNGEE. J lost 4 bases, V lost 0 bases, and 0 bases had no gene match. Written as DNA, the CDR3 is TGTGCCAGCAGCGTAGGGGACAGCTATGGCTACACCTTC. Protein: CASSVGDSYGYTF.

This clone was picked up a small number of times. J is TRBJ1-2 and V is TRBV5-5; 9 bases agree with TRBD1. From germline, CDR1 is SGHKS and CDR2 YYEKEE (reference sequence). Trimming took 4 bases from V and 3 from J; bases not matched to a gene: 1. The CDR3 length is 13 residues. This CDR3 reads CASSRQGDYGYTF. The CDR3 region has the DNA TGTGCCAGCAGCAGACAGGGGGACTATGGCTACACCTTC.

The chain joins TRBV7-9 to TRBJ1-1; maybe TRBD1 (6 bases). Germline-derived CDR1 and CDR2 are SEHNR and FQNEAQ (reference sequence). Trimming cost V 1 base and J 0 bases, with 6 bases left between them. This CDR3 is built from 14 residues. Here the CDR3 reads CASSLGGLNTEAFF. CDR3 DNA: TGTGCCAGCAGCTTAGGGGGGCTGAACACTGAAGCTTTCTTT.

Here the CDR3 reads CASSPRENEQYF. The CDR3 nucleotides are TGTGCCAGCAGCCCCCGGGAGAACGAGCAGTACTTC. The genes are TRBV7-6 and TRBJ2-7; D perhaps matches TRBD2 (6 bases). The germline V gene has CDR1 SGHVS and CDR2 FNYEAQ. There are 12 residues in the CDR3. V was shortened by 5 bases and J by 5 bases, with 10 bases between the two germline ends.

This chain links TRBV5-6 with TRBJ2-7; no clear D gene. The CDR3 extends over 15 amino acids. The germline gives CDR1 SGHDT, CDR2 YYEEEE. With 1 base removed from V and 5 bases from J, the gap between germline ends came to 16 bases. The CDR3 DNA sequence: TGTGCCAGCAGCTTGTTTTTTGTCCCTTCCGACGAGCAGTACTTC. As protein: CASSLFFVPSDEQYF.

The table lists this clone with a count of one. The rearrangement links TRBV6-5 to TRBJ1-3; D remains unclear. This CDR3 has 13 amino acids. V was shortened by 2 bases and J by 11 bases, with 13 bases between the two germline ends. Per germline, CDR1 MNHEY and CDR2 SVGAGI. DNA of the CDR3: TGTGCCAGCAGTTACGAGGCAGTCGGAGCCATATATTTT. It encodes CASSYEAVGAIYF.

This rearrangement joins TRBV28 to TRBJ2-7; TRBD2 aligns across 7 bases. Germline assignment: CDR1 MDHEN and CDR2 SYDVKM. There are 14 residues in the CDR3. V lost 2 bases, J lost 3 bases, and 4 bases stayed unmatched. CDR3 nucleotides: TGTGCCAGCAGTTTAGCGGGAGCAATCTACGAGCAGTACTTC. It encodes CASSLAGAIYEQYF. Together with reference TRBV28 and TRBJ2-7, the CDR3 gives the full variable domain: DVKVTQSSRYLVKRTGEKVFLECVQDMDHENMFWYRQDPGLGLRLIYFSYDVKMKEKGDIPEGYSVSREKKERFSLILESASTNQTSMYLCASSLAGAIYEQYFGPGTRLTVT.

The chain is built from TRBV2 and TRBJ2-3; D possibly corresponds to TRBD1 (6 bases). Trimming left V 9 bases short and J 1 base short, with 11 bases between. The V gene's germline CDR1 is SNHLY and CDR2 FYNNEI. The CDR3 loop spans 13 amino acids. The CDR3 loop reads CARQGPGTDTQYF. The CDR3 nucleotides are TGTGCCAGACAGGGTCCGGGCACAGATACGCAGTATTTT.

The chain couples TRBV29-1 to TRBJ2-1; 9 bases match TRBD2. V lost 4 bases, J lost 7 bases, and 8 bases stayed unmatched. The CDR3 length is 14 residues. Germline V CDR1 and CDR2: SQVTM, ANQGSEA. CDR3 DNA sequence: TGCAGCGTTGTAGGGCGGGAGGGGGTAAATGAGCAGTTCTTC. As protein: CSVVGREGVNEQFF.

The chain joins TRBV10-3 to TRBJ2-2, with D perhaps TRBD2 (6 bases). The germline gives CDR1 ENHRY, CDR2 SYGVKD. The germline V and J ends were trimmed by 4 bases and 5 bases, with 11 bases remaining between them. This CDR3 comprises 14 residues. The CDR3 reads CAISGGLSTGELFF. The DNA of the CDR3 is TGTGCCATCAGTGGGGGACTCAGTACCGGGGAGCTGTTTTTT.

This chain uses TRBV6-1 with TRBJ1-5; D is perhaps TRBD1 (5 bases). This CDR3 is 14 amino acids long. Trimming cost V 7 bases and J 0 bases, with 10 bases left between them. Germline CDR1 is MNHNS and CDR2 is SASEGT. The CDR3 protein is CASKSGNSNQPQHF. CDR3 nucleotide sequence: TGTGCCAGCAAATCAGGGAATAGCAATCAGCCCCAGCATTTT.

This clone has just one count. As DNA, the CDR3 is TGTGCCAGCAGAGCGGGATTTTCAGATACGCAGTATTTT. It encodes CASRAGFSDTQYF. The genes are TRBV25-1 and TRBJ2-3, with TRBD2 matching 7 bases. The V segment lost 6 bases and the J segment 4 bases; nucleotides outside the gene matches: 4. The CDR3 covers 13 residues. Germline CDR1 MGHDK, CDR2 SYGVNS.

V gene TRBV10-2 combines with J gene TRBJ2-7; 13 bases line up with TRBD2. Germline V CDR1 and CDR2: WSHSY, SAAADI. The CDR3 is 16 amino acids. V dropped 3 bases and J dropped 2; count of bases not matched to a gene: 4. The CDR3 sequence is CASSDLGLAGAYEQYF. The CDR3 nucleotides read TGCGCCAGCAGTGACCTAGGACTAGCGGGAGCCTACGAGCAGTACTTC.

The chain carries TRBV10-3 and TRBJ2-2; 8 bases align to TRBD2. CDR1 is ENHRY, CDR2 SYGVKD, per germline. After removal of 3 bases from V and 8 bases from J, the junction contained 11 bases not matched to a gene. The CDR3 has 16 amino acids. The CDR3 loop reads CAISDGTSGVDGELFF. The CDR3 DNA reads as TGTGCCATCAGTGACGGGACTAGTGGAGTTGATGGGGAGCTGTTTTTT.

The chain has TRBV30 and TRBJ2-7; 8 nucleotides agree with TRBD1. CDR1 is GTSNPN, CDR2 SVGIG, per germline (reference sequence). V lost 1 base and J lost 2; bases outside the gene matches: 10. The CDR3 totals 16 residues. CDR3: CAWSASRTGWTYEQYF. The CDR3, as DNA: TGTGCCTGGAGTGCCTCCCGGACAGGGTGGACCTACGAGCAGTACTTC.

The rearrangement links TRBV19 to TRBJ2-7; TRBD1 is a possible D gene (6 bases). The ends were cut back, 5 bases at V and 5 bases at J, with 13 bases in the middle. This CDR3 comprises 13 residues. CDR1 is LNHDA and CDR2 is SQIVND in the germline V gene (reference sequence). The CDR3 spells CASSVQGINEQYF. The CDR3 DNA reads TGTGCCAGTAGTGTCCAGGGGATCAACGAGCAGTACTTC. The full variable domain, with the rest looked up from reference TRBV19 and TRBJ2-7, is DGGITQSPKYLFRKEGQNVTLSCEQNLNHDAMYWYRQDPGQGLRLIYYSQIVNDFQKGDIAEGYSVSREKKESFPLTVTSAQKNPTAFYLCASSVQGINEQYFGPGTRLTVT.

The V gene is TRBV7-3, the J gene TRBJ2-3; 8 bases are a match to TRBD1. J lost 5 bases, V lost 3 bases, and 4 bases had no gene match. The CDR3 has 14 residues. Germline CDR1 reads SGHTA; CDR2 reads FQGTGA. The chain's CDR3 is CASSFRGLGDTQYF. In DNA, the CDR3 is TGTGCCAGCAGCTTCAGGGGGCTGGGAGATACGCAGTATTTT.

The genes are TRBV6-5 and TRBJ1-4; 7 positions match TRBD1. The V segment lost 0 bases and the J segment 2 bases; nucleotides outside the gene matches: 3. Germline lookup yields CDR1 MNHEY and CDR2 SVGAGI. The CDR3 runs 16 residues. CDR3 bases: TGTGCCAGCAGTTACTCCGAGACAGGGACTAATGAAAAACTGTTTTTT. It codes for CASSYSETGTNEKLFF.